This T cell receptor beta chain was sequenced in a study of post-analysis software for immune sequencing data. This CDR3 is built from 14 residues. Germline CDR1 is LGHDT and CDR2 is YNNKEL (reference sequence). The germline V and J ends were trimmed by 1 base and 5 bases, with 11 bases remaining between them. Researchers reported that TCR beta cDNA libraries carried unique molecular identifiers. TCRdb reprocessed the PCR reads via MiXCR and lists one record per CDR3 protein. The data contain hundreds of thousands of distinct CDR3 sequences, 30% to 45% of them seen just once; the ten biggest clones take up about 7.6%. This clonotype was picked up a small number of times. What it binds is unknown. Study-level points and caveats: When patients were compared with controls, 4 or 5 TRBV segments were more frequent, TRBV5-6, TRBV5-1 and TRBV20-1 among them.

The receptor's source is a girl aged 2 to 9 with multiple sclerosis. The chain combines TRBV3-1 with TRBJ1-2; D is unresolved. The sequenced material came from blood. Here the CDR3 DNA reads TGTGCCAGCAGCCAAGCCGGGAATTCTTATGGCTACACCTTC. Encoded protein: CASSQAGNSYGYTF.